These 11 T cell receptor beta chains originate from one sample sequenced in a study of cytomegalovirus exposure and HLA in healthy donors. Researchers ran the PCR with 60 Vbeta and 13 Jbeta primers. TCRdb keeps only in-frame clones here, not all; method: immunoSEQ multiplex PCR. The sample lists about 130,000 clones, 70% to 85% seen once, with more than 1.5% in the top ten. Sample: PBMCs. The origin of the receptors is a boy younger than 18 in good health and CMV-seronegative.

The chain joins TRBV4-3 to TRBJ2-1; the match to TRBD2 covers 13 bases. J was trimmed by 8 bases and V by 2 bases; bases with no gene match: 12. The CDR3 is made up of 18 amino acids. Germline V gene lookup returns CDR1 LGHNA and CDR2 YSLEER. CDR3 amino acids: CASSQYPGTSGIVDEQFF. In DNA form, the CDR3 reads TGCGCCAGCAGCCAATATCCCGGGACTAGCGGGATTGTAGATGAGCAGTTCTTC.

The genes are TRBV2 and TRBJ2-7, with D perhaps TRBD1 (5 bases). This CDR3 has 14 amino acids. The germline V gene has CDR1 SNHLY and CDR2 FYNNEI. V was clipped by 5 bases and J by 7 bases, with 18 bases between them. This CDR3 reads CASSLRQGFGEQYF. In DNA, the CDR3 is TGTGCCAGCAGTTTGCGGCAGGGTTTTGGGGAGCAGTACTTC.

The DNA of the CDR3 is TGTGCCAGCAGCTTGTTCACAGGGGTGAACACTGAAGCTTTCTTT. Translating gives CASSLFTGVNTEAFF. This chain joins TRBV5-5 and TRBJ1-1; 7 bases line up with TRBD1. The V segment lost 1 base and the J segment 0 bases; nucleotides outside the gene matches: 3. The germline V gene encodes CDR1 SGHKS and CDR2 YYEKEE (reference sequence). The CDR3 has 15 residues.

Comments on this clone: Within the sample, other DNA sequences also encode this same CDR3. This chain uses TRBV5-1 with TRBJ2-7; TRBD1 might be the D (5 bases). The CDR3 has 14 amino acids. Between the trimmed V and J ends, which lost 3 bases and 2 bases, there was a span of 12 bases. Looked up from germline, CDR1 is SGHRS and CDR2 is YFSETQ. For the CDR3, the DNA is TGCGCCAGCAGCTCGGGCCAAGGGGCCTACGAGCAGTACTTC. Translated: CASSSGQGAYEQYF.

The CDR3: CASGLAGGDNEQFF. DNA for the CDR3: TGCGCCAGCGGCCTAGCGGGAGGGGACAATGAGCAGTTCTTC. The chain recombines TRBV5-1 with TRBJ2-1, with 12 bases lining up with TRBD2. Germline V gene data show CDR1 as SGHRS and CDR2 as YFSETQ. V lost 7 bases, J lost 5 bases, and 4 bases stayed unmatched. The CDR3 contains 14 residues.

The chain has TRBV6-6 and TRBJ2-3; the D gene is possibly TRBD1 (5 bases). Trimming left V 2 bases short and J 4 bases short, with 13 bases between. The CDR3 extends over 15 amino acids. Germline assignment: CDR1 MNHNY and CDR2 SVGAGI (reference sequence). The CDR3 DNA follows: TGTGCCAGCAGTTACAAAGACAGAGCCCCAGATACGCAGTATTTT. This translates into CASSYKDRAPDTQYF.

CDR3 sequence: CASSYSLFSDYGYTF. The CDR3 coding sequence is TGTGCCAGCAGTTACTCGTTGTTTTCAGACTATGGCTACACCTTC. The chain has TRBV6-5 and TRBJ1-2; D is unclear. CDR1 is MNHEY, CDR2 SVGAGI, per germline. The V gene lost 0 bases and the J gene lost 3 bases, with 11 bases spanning the gap. This CDR3 is built from 15 residues.

The V and J genes are TRBV19 and TRBJ1-1, with 11 bases identical to TRBD1. V shed 2 bases and J 4 bases; nucleotides not matched to a gene: 6. From germline, CDR1 is LNHDA and CDR2 SQIVND (reference sequence). This CDR3 has 16 residues. The DNA for the CDR3 is TGTGCCAGTAGTATAAGGGGGACAGGGGGACTCACTGAAGCTTTCTTT. Translated: CASSIRGTGGLTEAFF.

V gene TRBV4-1 combines with J gene TRBJ2-1; 7 nucleotides line up with TRBD2. V lost 6 bases, J lost 0 bases, and 5 bases stayed unmatched. This CDR3 contains 15 residues. Germline CDR1 and CDR2: MGHRA and YSYEKL. CDR3 residues: CASSGGSPSYNEQFF. The CDR3 coding sequence is TGCGCCAGCAGTGGCGGGAGCCCCTCCTACAATGAGCAGTTCTTC.

This clone appeared a few times. J is TRBJ2-7 and V is TRBV7-9; D may be TRBD1 (6 bases). Germline assignment: CDR1 SEHNR and CDR2 FQNEAQ (reference sequence). The V end was cut by 4 bases, the J end by 6 bases, with 22 bases between. The CDR3 has 16 amino acids. The CDR3 loop is CASSSGRTAKILEQYF. In DNA form, the CDR3 reads TGTGCCAGCAGCTCTGGGCGGACAGCTAAAATTCTCGAGCAGTACTTC.

The genes are TRBV7-2 and TRBJ2-3; the D is unclear. Trimming took off 3 bases at V and 9 bases at J, with 7 bases between the two ends. Germline V gene data show CDR1 as SGHTA and CDR2 as FQGNSA. This CDR3 is 11 amino acids long. The CDR3 region has the DNA TGTGCCAGCAGCTTTAGTTGGACGCAGTATTTT. It translates to CASSFSWTQYF. Drawing the rest from reference TRBV7-2 and TRBJ2-3, the complete variable domain is GAGVSQSPSNKVTEKGKDVELRCDPISGHTALYWYRQSLGQGLEFLIYFQGNSAPDKSGLPSDRFSAERTGGSVSTLTIQRTQQEDSAVYLCASSFSWTQYFGPGTRLTVL.